The T cell receptor (beta chain) under discussion was sequenced for a study of T cell responses to AZD1222 COVID-19 vaccine (dated by TCRdb to the early 2020s). About the study as a whole: TCR sequencing covered some 240 trial participants: 200 to 220 given two doses of AZD1222 and 26 given two doses of MenACWY control vaccine. Trial participants were enrolled into age subgroups of 18-55, 56-69 and 70-plus years, which contained around 150, 29 and 61 TCR-sequenced participants, respectively. Beyond this particular receptor, the publication reports: Reportedly, close to half of the unique spike-specific TCRs recognized epitopes lying outside the regions that are mutated in the B.1.351 and B.1.1.7 variants. Most participants were white British and females outnumbered males, and the authors suggested that clonal diversity may have been underestimated. Vaccine-associated CD4 TCRs spanned the whole spike protein, with dominant responses in regions 160-218 and 743-854. Conclusions about previously exposed vaccinees were limited because only six AZD1222 recipients were SARS-CoV-2 seropositive at baseline. Because no day 14 peak-response samples were available, repertoires were characterized only after the peak T cell response. After two AZD1222 doses, both the breadth and the depth of spike-specific TCRs were significantly higher than at day 0 and than in MenACWY recipients. The 56-69-year group was small, and its depth increase did not reach significance, likely because of low power.

Taken with the paper, the label for time point translates to: about 28 days (+/-7) after the second vaccine dose. AZD1222 recipients whose second dose came at about 4 weeks and those whose second dose came at about 12 weeks were combined into one group, since spike-specific TCR depth and breadth did not differ between the two schedules. Vaccinee samples were obtained from the UK trials COV001 and COV002, which included a single-blind randomized controlled phase 2/3 trial of AZD1222 (ChAdOx1 nCoV-19) in healthy adults. For TCRbeta chain sequencing, PBMC samples from trial participants were taken at day 0 and at day 28 after the second dose. The germline V gene supplies CDR1 SGHRS and CDR2 YFSETQ. The germline V end is reduced by 5 bases and the J end by 2 bases; junction bases left unmatched: 6. The CDR3 holds 15 amino acids from the cysteine to the phenylalanine. The DNA shown is the 45-base CDR3, in frame from base 1.

This clone was counted a few times. Its antigen is currently not known. Base-call qualities are not available, and no considerably larger clone is one nucleotide away. The CDR3 regions of human TCRbeta chains were analyzed by immunosequencing. The authors processed their data as follows. TCRs in the repertoires were compared against a reference library of SARS-CoV-2-specific TCRs that had been generated with the MIRA antigen-specificity platform. Breadth was defined as the fraction of unique TCRs that were SARS-CoV-2-associated, and depth was defined as the fraction of total T cells that were SARS-CoV-2-associated. Using the MIRA data, each spike-specific TCR was mapped to the spike region that the TCR reacts to and placed in a CD4 or CD8 class. Log10-transformed breadth and depth values were compared by one-way ANOVA with Sidak's multiple comparisons tests. Held by TCRdb, this immuneACCESS table contains in-frame sequences only and omits some clones. Under half of the omission traces to an unresolved V gene where checked; the cause of the rest is unknown. The DNA gave D and trimming, while V, J and clone size come from that table. The sample yields tens of thousands of clones; roughly 83% were counted once. The ten most abundant clones make up 15% to 20% of the sample.

This clonotype was obtained from an adult who received the AZD1222 COVID-19 vaccine. The chain uses TRBV5-1 and TRBJ2-3; the junction holds 9 bases that match TRBD2. The specimen comprised peripheral blood, sampled 28 days after the second AZD1222 dose. The DNA reads as follows: TGCGCCAGCAGTTTAGCGGGGGCCCACACAGATACGCAGTATTTT. It translates to CASSLAGAHTDTQYF.